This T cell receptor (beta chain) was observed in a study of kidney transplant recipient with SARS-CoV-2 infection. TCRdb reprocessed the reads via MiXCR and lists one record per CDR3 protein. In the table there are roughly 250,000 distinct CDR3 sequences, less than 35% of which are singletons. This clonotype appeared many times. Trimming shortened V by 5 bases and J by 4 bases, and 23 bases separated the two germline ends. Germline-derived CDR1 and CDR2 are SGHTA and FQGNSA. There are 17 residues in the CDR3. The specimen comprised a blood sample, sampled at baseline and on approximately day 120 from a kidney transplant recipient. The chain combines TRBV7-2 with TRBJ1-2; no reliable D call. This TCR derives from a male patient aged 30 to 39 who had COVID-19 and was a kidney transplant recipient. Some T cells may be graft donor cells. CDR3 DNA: TGTGCCAGCAGCGCATGCTTCAGAGACGGAAAGACCTATGGCTACACCTTC. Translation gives CASSACFRDGKTYGYTF.